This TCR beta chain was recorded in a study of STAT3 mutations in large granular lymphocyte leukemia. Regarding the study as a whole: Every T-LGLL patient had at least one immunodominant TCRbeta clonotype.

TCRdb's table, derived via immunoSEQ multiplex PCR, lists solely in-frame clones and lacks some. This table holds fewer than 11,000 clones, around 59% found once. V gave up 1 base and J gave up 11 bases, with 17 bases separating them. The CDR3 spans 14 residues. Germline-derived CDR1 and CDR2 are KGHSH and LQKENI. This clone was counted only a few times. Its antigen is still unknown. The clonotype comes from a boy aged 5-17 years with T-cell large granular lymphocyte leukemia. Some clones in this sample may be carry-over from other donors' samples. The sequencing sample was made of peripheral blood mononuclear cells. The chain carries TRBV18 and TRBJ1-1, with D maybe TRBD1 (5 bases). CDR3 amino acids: CASSPLGELIGAFF. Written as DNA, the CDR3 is TGTGCCAGCTCACCACTAGGGGAGCTAATTGGTGCTTTCTTT.